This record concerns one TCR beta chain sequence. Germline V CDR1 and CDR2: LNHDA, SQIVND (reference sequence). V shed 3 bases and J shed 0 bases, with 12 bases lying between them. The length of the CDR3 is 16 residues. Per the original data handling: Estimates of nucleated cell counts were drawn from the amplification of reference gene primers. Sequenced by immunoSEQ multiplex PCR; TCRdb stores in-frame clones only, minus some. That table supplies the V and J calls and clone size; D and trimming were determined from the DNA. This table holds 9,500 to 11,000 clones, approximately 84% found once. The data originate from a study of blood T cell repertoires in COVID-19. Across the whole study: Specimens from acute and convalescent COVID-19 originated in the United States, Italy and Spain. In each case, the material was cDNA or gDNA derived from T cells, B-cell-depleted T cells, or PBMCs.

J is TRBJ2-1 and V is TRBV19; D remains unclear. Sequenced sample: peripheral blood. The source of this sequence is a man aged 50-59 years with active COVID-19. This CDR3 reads CASSISGYSSYNEQFF. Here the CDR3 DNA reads TGTGCCAGTAGTATCTCCGGCTACAGCTCCTACAATGAGCAGTTCTTC.